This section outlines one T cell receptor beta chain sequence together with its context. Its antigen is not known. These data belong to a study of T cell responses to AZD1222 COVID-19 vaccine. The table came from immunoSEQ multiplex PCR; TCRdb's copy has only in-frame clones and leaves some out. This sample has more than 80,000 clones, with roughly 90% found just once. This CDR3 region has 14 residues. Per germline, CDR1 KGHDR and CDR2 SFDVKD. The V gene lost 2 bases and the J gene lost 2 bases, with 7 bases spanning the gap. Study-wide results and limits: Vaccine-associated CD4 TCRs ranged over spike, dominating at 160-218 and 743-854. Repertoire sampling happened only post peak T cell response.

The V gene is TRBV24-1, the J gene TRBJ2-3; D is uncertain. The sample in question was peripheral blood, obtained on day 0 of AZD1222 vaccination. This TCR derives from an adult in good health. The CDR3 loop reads CATSDSWDTDTQYF. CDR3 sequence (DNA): TGTGCCACCAGTGATTCATGGGACACAGATACGCAGTATTTT.